This T cell receptor beta chain emerged from a study of cytomegalovirus exposure and HLA in healthy donors. Vbeta (60) and Jbeta (13) primers were used in the PCR. Assay: immunoSEQ multiplex PCR; the TCRdb copy retains only in-frame clones and omits some. The repertoire holds some 90,000 clones, with just under 80% as singletons. Notes on this clone: Its matching antigen is unknown.

CDR3 size: 16 residues. Germline V gene data show CDR1 as SGHNT and CDR2 as YYREEE (reference sequence). The V gene lost 0 bases and the J gene lost 0 bases, with 7 bases spanning the gap. Study-wide findings and caveats: On later analysis, the bulk of CMV-associated TCR beta chains appeared to be HLA-restricted. There were reportedly fewer N-insertions in an Asian-associated ancestry cluster than the approximately 630-donor mean, in a later analysis. Cytomegalovirus association was assigned to over 150 TCR beta chains. Researchers reported that a few CMV-associated chains were confirmed in vitro as CMV antigen-specific.

Source material: PBMCs. This chain connects TRBV5-4 to TRBJ2-6; perhaps TRBD1 as D (6 bases). This receptor was identified in a woman aged 35 to 49 in good health and CMV-seronegative. The CDR3, as DNA: TGTGCCAGCAGCTTGGGAGGGGGCTCTGGGGCCAACGTCCTGACTTTC. This translates into CASSLGGGSGANVLTF.